The following is a TCR beta chain sequence with its context. This clonotype was recorded at least ten times. This clone's antigen is unknown. There are no base qualities to consult, and no much larger clone falls within one base. Library method: PCR. TCRdb records Illumina HiSeq 4000 as the sequencer. Preparation of bulk TCR libraries followed a previously described approach, with the TCR primers listed in Table S5. Total RNA was purified with the Qiagen AllPrep DNA/RNA kit. Before analysis, reads from multiple sequencing runs of the same library were pooled. Under the source paper's analysis protocol: Reads were retained only if their TCR constant sequence matched exactly, and those retained reads were trimmed to 150 nt and grouped according to their 12-nt molecular barcodes. Within each barcode group, reads were sub-clustered at a 15% Levenshtein threshold, and quality-weighted consensus sequences were built per RNA molecule. Non-functional sequences were excluded, and lower-count sequences lying one edit away from another sequence were also excluded. Based on fitting two negative binomial distributions, any barcode sub-cluster with under 20% of the maximum read count was discarded. The raw public data were reprocessed by TCRdb itself: fastp quality trimming at Q25, MiXCR clonotype calling, in-frame beta chains only. Here each entry gathers all rows of one CDR3 protein and keeps the most common genes and DNA. TCRdb, not the original authors, processed these V and J calls. This sample gives about 23,000 distinct CDR3 sequences in total; 17% of them show up just once. Approximately 1% of the sample belongs to the ten largest clones.

The sample belongs to a study of molecular identifiers for immune sequencing clone quantification (dated by TCRdb to the late 2010s). For context, the study as a whole: In a replicate experiment, RNA from around 20,000 or 100,000 naive CD8 T cells was split into five aliquots, four of which were sequenced. The study was a methods study using CD8 T cells to benchmark molecular-identifier clustering-based TCR repertoire sequencing (MIDCIRS) and TCR RNA copy counting. Broad study findings and their caveats: Highly expanded clone sizes could be underestimated if identical TCR molecules share a barcode. About 3.1 recovered TCR RNA copies per cell were obtained by modeling, versus around 9.8 by digital PCR, implying a capture efficiency of approximately 27%. In CMV-specific effector cells, over 99% of molecules were held by clones above 20 RNA copies, whereas under 1% of molecules were held by such clones in naive cells. Even against a background of one million naive CD8 T cells, spiked-in Jurkat TCR RNA amounting to a single cell's worth was reported to be detectable. The naive libraries included spiked-in Jurkat TCR RNA (10 copies' worth), and this Jurkat TCR RNA is not part of the donor repertoire. When barcode sub-clustering was left out, chimeric consensus sequences inflated TCR diversity, with chimeras reaching as high as 47%.

The CDR3 spans 15 residues, from the cysteine through the phenylalanine. Here the CDR3 DNA is all that survives: 45 bases in frame from base 1. The V and J ends are trimmed by 4 bases and 5 bases, leaving 17 bases between them. According to the germline V gene, CDR1 reads SGHNT and CDR2 reads YENEEA. Libraries of naive CD8 T cells were built from about 19,000 to 1,100,000 sorted cells, with 10%, 30% or 50% of the purified RNA used. Naive CD8 T cells, defined as CD8+CD4-CCR7+CD45RA+, were FACS-sorted into RLT Plus buffer on a BD FACSAria II. Approximately eleven TCR copies' worth of Jurkat RNA were spiked into 20,000-1,000,000 naive CD8 T cell samples to test detection sensitivity. CD8 T cells were enriched using RosetteSep CD8+ T Cell Enrichment Cocktail and Ficoll-Paque, and the enriched cells then underwent ACK red cell lysis.

The V and J segments used are TRBV11-3 and TRBJ2-5; no confident D gene assignment can be made. Sequenced sample: naive CD8+ T cells from blood, with Jurkat cell RNA spiked in. Interpreted using the paper, the cell subset or site label stands for: FACS-sorted CD8+CD4-CCR7+CD45RA+ naive T cells. This TCR came from a human donor in good health. Some libraries in this study had Jurkat cell RNA spiked in. At the DNA level, the sequence is TGTGCCAGCAGCTCCTCTCCGTCTAGAAGGGAGACCCAGTACTTC. Its amino acids are CASSSSPSRRETQYF.